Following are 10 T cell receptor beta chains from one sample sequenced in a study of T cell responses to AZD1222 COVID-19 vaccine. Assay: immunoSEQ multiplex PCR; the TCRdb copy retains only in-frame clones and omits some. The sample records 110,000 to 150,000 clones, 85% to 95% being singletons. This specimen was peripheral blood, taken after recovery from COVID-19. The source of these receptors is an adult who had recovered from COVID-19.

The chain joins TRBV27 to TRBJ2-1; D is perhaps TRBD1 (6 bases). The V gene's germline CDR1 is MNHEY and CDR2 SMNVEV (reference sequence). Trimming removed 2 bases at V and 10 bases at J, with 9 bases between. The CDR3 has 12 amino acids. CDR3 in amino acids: CASSLPGVEQFF. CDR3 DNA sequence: TGTGCCAGCAGTTTACCAGGGGTCGAGCAGTTCTTC.

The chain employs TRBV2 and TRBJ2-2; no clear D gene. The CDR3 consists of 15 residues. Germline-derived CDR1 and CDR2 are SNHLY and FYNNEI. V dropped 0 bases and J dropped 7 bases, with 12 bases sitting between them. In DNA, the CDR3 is TGTGCCAGCAGTGAAGCTGCGGTTGCTGGCGGGGAGCTGTTTTTT. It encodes CASSEAAVAGGELFF. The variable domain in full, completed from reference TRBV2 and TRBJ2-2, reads EPEVTQTPSHQVTQMGQEVILRCVPISNHLYFYWYRQILGQKVEFLVSFYNNEISEKSEIFDDQFSVERPDGSNFTLKIRSTKLEDSAMYFCASSEAAVAGGELFFGEGSRLTVL.

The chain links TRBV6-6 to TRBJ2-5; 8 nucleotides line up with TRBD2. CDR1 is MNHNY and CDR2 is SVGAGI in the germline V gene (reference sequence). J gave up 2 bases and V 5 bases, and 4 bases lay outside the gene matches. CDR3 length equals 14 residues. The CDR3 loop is CASSSGRAQETQYF. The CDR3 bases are TGTGCCAGCAGTAGCGGGAGAGCTCAAGAGACCCAGTACTTC.

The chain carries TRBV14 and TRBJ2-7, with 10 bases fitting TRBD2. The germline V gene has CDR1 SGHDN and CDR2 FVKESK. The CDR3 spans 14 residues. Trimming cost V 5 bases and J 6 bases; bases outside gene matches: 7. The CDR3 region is CASSTRTSGAEQYF. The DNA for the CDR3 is TGTGCCAGCAGCACCCGGACTAGCGGCGCCGAGCAGTACTTC.

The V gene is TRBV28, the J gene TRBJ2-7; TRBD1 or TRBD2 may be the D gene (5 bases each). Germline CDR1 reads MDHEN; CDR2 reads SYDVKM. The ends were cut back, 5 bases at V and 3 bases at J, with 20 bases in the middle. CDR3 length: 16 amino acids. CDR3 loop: CASSIPRGLLGYEQYF. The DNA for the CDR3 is TGTGCCAGCAGTATACCTAGGGGTCTACTAGGCTACGAGCAGTACTTC.

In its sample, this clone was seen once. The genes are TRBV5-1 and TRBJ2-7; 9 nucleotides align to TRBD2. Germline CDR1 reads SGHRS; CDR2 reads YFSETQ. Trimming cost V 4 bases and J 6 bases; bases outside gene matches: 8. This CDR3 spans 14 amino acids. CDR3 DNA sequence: TGCGCCAGCAGCCCGGGACTAGCAGGCCGCGAGCAGTACTTC. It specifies CASSPGLAGREQYF.

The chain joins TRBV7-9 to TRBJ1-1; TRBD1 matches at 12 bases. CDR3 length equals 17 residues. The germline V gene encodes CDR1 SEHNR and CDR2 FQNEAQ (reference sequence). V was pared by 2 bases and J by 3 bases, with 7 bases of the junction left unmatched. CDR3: CASSLPRDRGRDTEAFF. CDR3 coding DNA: TGTGCCAGCAGCTTACCCCGGGACAGGGGGCGGGACACTGAAGCTTTCTTT.

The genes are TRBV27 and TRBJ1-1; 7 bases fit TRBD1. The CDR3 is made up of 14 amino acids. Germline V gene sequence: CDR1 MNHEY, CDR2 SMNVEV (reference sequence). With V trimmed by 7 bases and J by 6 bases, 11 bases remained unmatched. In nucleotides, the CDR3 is TGTGCCAGCACCCCCAAGGGGGCCAACGCTGAAGCTTTCTTT. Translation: CASTPKGANAEAFF.

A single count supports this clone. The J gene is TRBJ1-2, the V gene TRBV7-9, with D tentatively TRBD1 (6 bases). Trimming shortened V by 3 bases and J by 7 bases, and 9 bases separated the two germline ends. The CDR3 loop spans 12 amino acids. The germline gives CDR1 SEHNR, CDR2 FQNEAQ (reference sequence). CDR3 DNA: TGTGCCAGCAGCTTGGGGGCGCTTGGCTACACCTTC. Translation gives CASSLGALGYTF.

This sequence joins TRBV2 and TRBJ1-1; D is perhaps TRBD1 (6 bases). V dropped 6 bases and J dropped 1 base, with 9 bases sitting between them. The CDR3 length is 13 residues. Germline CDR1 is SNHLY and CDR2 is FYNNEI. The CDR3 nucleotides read TGTGCCAGCAGGTGGACAGCGAACACTGAAGCTTTCTTT. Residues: CASRWTANTEAFF.